This entry is about one T cell receptor (beta chain). What it recognizes is unknown. In the authors' methods: After removing out-of-frame reads, under 2.5 million distinct TCRbeta sequences remained. Data came from immunoSEQ multiplex PCR; TCRdb stores just in-frame clones and leaves some out. V, J and clone size are taken as reported in that table, and D and trimming were inferred from the DNA itself. Of tens of thousands of clones detected, about 80% appear once; the ten largest clones hold more than 2.5%. Single viable CD3+CD4+CD8-CD45RO+ cells were sorted as the memory CD4+ T cells. These data belong to a study of memory CD4+ T cells and cytomegalovirus serostatus. Study-level points and caveats: CD4+ memory repertoires contained 67 of 164 reported CMV TCRbeta sequences.

Germline V gives CDR1 MDHEN, CDR2 SYDVKM. The junction had 7 bases not matched to a gene; V was cut back by 3 bases and J by 15 bases. The CDR3 runs 13 residues. The clonotype was recovered from an adult in good health and CMV-seropositive. V gene TRBV28 combines with J gene TRBJ2-1, with TRBD1 matching over 11 bases. Sequenced material: memory CD4+ T cells from blood. CDR3 sequence: CASSFRGTGGLFF. DNA for the CDR3: TGTGCCAGCAGTTTTAGGGGGACAGGGGGTCTGTTCTTC.